This T cell receptor beta chain was found in a study of cytomegalovirus exposure and HLA in healthy donors. Study-level findings and limits: A classifier reportedly called cytomegalovirus status with high sensitivity and specificity. Earlier analysis yielded a pattern in which most TCR beta V segments were productive about 87% or about 30% of the time.

The CDR3 loop spans 13 amino acids. The V gene's germline CDR1 is LGHNA and CDR2 YSLEER. The ends lost 4 bases at V and 6 bases at J; junction bases unmatched: 4. This clone was found a few times. The target antigen is unknown. Vbeta (60) and Jbeta (13) primers were used in the PCR. Clones were read by immunoSEQ multiplex PCR, and TCRdb kept only the in-frame ones, dropping some. The sample shows 150,000 to 200,000 clones, around 79% of them seen only once. The chain carries TRBV4-3 and TRBJ2-3; 7 nucleotides align to TRBD2. The specimen sequenced was PBMCs. The sequence came from a middle-aged man in good health and CMV-seropositive. This CDR3 reads CASSPGLMDTQYF. The CDR3 DNA reads TGCGCCAGCAGCCCGGGACTAATGGATACGCAGTATTTT.